Presented here are 21 T cell receptor beta chains from one specimen sequenced in a study of T-cell memory formation after mild COVID-19 (dated by TCRdb to 2020 to 2023). The library came from 5' RACE. This sample was sequenced with an Illumina NovaSeq 6000. The public reads were reanalyzed by TCRdb: fastp trimming at Q25, MiXCR alignment, in-frame beta chains only. Rows with one shared CDR3 protein collapse into an entry with the most common genes and DNA. In this sample the table shows 240,000 or so distinct CDR3 sequences, approximately 9% of which occur a single time. The ten largest clones take up 20% to 25% of the sample. Sequenced: PBMCs or a T cell subset sorted from them (not recorded which). The receptors come from a man between 18 and 29 years old who had mild COVID-19 (a few samples of this study predate the infection). The sample titles of this study are shuffled in the database, so cell type and time point are left out; the donor was told from shared clones.

There are a few counts of this clonotype. CDR3 in DNA: TGTGCCAGCAGCCAAGGGCGGGCCCTCCACTTT. Encoded protein: CASSQGRALHF. The V call is TRBV14, the J call TRBJ1-6; D gene unclear. Germline assignment: CDR1 SGHDN and CDR2 FVKESK. The CDR3 extends over 11 amino acids. Trimming left V 1 base short and J 14 bases short, with 6 bases between.

This clonotype showed up just a few times. The V and J genes are TRBV6-5 and TRBJ1-1, with D possibly being TRBD1 (6 bases). Germline V gives CDR1 MNHEY, CDR2 SVGAGI. V was shortened by 5 bases and J by 9 bases, with 13 bases between the two germline ends. The CDR3 is made up of 12 amino acids. CDR3 in amino acids: CASSPDRLKAFF. The CDR3 DNA reads TGTGCCAGCAGTCCCGACAGGTTAAAAGCTTTCTTT.

The chain recombines TRBV2 with TRBJ2-7; 7 bases are shared with TRBD1. The CDR3 length is 13 residues. Germline V lookup: CDR1 SNHLY, CDR2 FYNNEI. The V segment lost 1 base and the J segment 4 bases; nucleotides outside the gene matches: 1. The CDR3 sequence: CASSEGDSYEQYF. The CDR3 bases are TGTGCCAGCAGTGAAGGGGACAGTTACGAGCAGTACTTC.

The sample holds a few counts of this clonotype. The J gene is TRBJ2-1, the V gene TRBV5-1, with 11 bases aligning to TRBD2. This CDR3 comprises 15 residues. The V gene end was trimmed by 4 bases and the J gene end by 4 bases; junction bases not matched to a gene: 4. Germline V gives CDR1 SGHRS, CDR2 YFSETQ. The CDR3, as DNA: TGCGCCAGCAGCAGGGGACTAGCGGAGTACAATGAGCAGTTCTTC. Residues: CASSRGLAEYNEQFF.

Comments on this clonotype: The CDR3 ends on some other residue instead of the conserved phenylalanine or tryptophan, so this is likely a read error. This chain uses TRBV10-3 with TRBJ1-2; D is uncertain. The length of the CDR3 is 16 residues. Germline V gene sequence: CDR1 ENHRY, CDR2 SYGVKD. The V and J ends lost 4 bases and 2 bases respectively, with 17 bases between them. CDR3 coding DNA: TGTGCCATCAGTGGGCCTGTGCGGGAAGGAAACTATGGCTACACCTTA. This gives the protein CAISGPVREGNYGYTL.

This clonotype was seen only a few times. The chain employs TRBV7-8 and TRBJ2-4; D not resolved. The germline V gene encodes CDR1 SGHVS and CDR2 FQNEAQ. The CDR3 sequence is 16 residues long. Trimming removed 5 bases from V and 0 bases from J, with 14 bases in between. The CDR3 is CASSVYTVSAKNIQYF. The CDR3 DNA follows: TGTGCCAGCAGCGTATATACAGTCTCAGCCAAAAACATTCAGTACTTC.

This clonotype was counted between two and nine times. V gene TRBV6-2 or TRBV6-3 combines with J gene TRBJ2-7; D is unclear. This CDR3 contains 14 residues. V dropped 0 bases and J dropped 0 bases, with 6 bases sitting between them. Germline V gene lookup returns CDR1 MNHEY and CDR2 SVGEGT. The CDR3 DNA follows: TGTGCCAGCAGTTACTCGCCCAGCTCCTACGAGCAGTACTTC. Its translation: CASSYSPSSYEQYF.

This clonotype was seen only a few times. The chain employs TRBV11-3 and TRBJ1-2; D perhaps matches TRBD1 (5 bases). Germline lookup yields CDR1 SGHNT and CDR2 YENEEA. Trimming cost V 2 bases and J 5 bases, with 18 bases left between them. The CDR3 runs 16 residues. The CDR3 region has the DNA TGTGCCAGCAGCTTATGGGCCAAGGGGCCACGGTATGGCTACACCTTC. It translates to CASSLWAKGPRYGYTF. The full variable domain, completed using reference TRBV11-3 and TRBJ1-2, is EAGVVQSPRYKIIEKKQPVAFWCNPISGHNTLYWYLQNLGQGPELLIRYENEEAVDDSQLPKDRFSAERLKGVDSTLKIQPAELGDSAVYLCASSLWAKGPRYGYTFGSGTRLTVV.

This clonotype was seen repeatedly, ten times or more. The J gene is TRBJ1-4, the V gene TRBV7-6; D is ambiguous. Germline-derived CDR1 and CDR2 are SGHVS and FNYEAQ. The CDR3 has 13 amino acids. The V gene lost 6 bases and the J gene lost 6 bases, with 11 bases spanning the gap. CDR3 region: CASSLSPYEKLFF. CDR3 nucleotide sequence: TGTGCCAGCAGTTTATCCCCGTATGAAAAACTGTTTTTT.

At least ten counts were recorded for this clonotype. The V gene is TRBV3-1, the J gene TRBJ1-3; no clear D gene. The CDR3 loop spans 15 amino acids. The germline V and J ends were trimmed by 1 base and 1 base, with 8 bases remaining between them. From germline, CDR1 is LGHDT and CDR2 YNNKEL (reference sequence). The CDR3 reads CASSQGTRSGNTIYF. The CDR3 DNA reads as TGTGCCAGCAGCCAAGGGACCCGGTCTGGAAACACCATATATTTT.

The rearrangement links TRBV6-5 to TRBJ1-1; no definite D call. This CDR3 contains 13 residues. Germline CDR1 reads MNHEY; CDR2 reads SVGAGI. V was clipped by 2 bases and J by 1 base, with 5 bases between them. The CDR3 here is CASSYRQNTEAFF. For the CDR3, the DNA is TGTGCCAGCAGTTACAGGCAGAACACTGAAGCTTTCTTT.

This clonotype was found many times. The rearrangement uses TRBV19 and TRBJ2-1; D is unclear. V dropped 3 bases and J dropped 0 bases, with 12 bases sitting between them. The CDR3 spans 16 residues. Germline V gene sequence: CDR1 LNHDA, CDR2 SQIVND (reference sequence). The DNA of the CDR3 is TGTGCCAGTAGTATTTTCCAGGTCGGCTCCTACAATGAGCAGTTCTTC. Its translation is CASSIFQVGSYNEQFF.

CDR3 residues: CSAYASTGLTSNYGYTF. CDR3 in DNA: TGCAGTGCTTACGCCTCGACAGGCCTTACTTCTAACTATGGCTACACCTTC. The chain uses TRBV20-1 and TRBJ1-2; TRBD1 is a possible D gene (6 bases). The V gene's germline CDR1 is DFQATT and CDR2 SNEGSKA (reference sequence). This CDR3 comprises 17 residues. The V end lost 5 bases, the J end lost 0 bases, and 22 bases lay between the germline ends.

There are many counts of this clonotype. This chain links TRBV12-3 or TRBV12-4 with TRBJ1-5, with D uncertain. There are 12 residues in the CDR3. The ends were cut back, 8 bases at V and 0 bases at J, with 5 bases in the middle. The CDR3 is CASADSNQPQHF. The CDR3 DNA reads as TGTGCCAGCGCTGATAGCAATCAGCCCCAGCATTTT.

This clonotype has at least ten counts. The CDR3: CASSDGTSDWNEQFF. Here the CDR3 DNA reads TGCGCCAGCAGCGACGGGACTAGCGACTGGAATGAGCAGTTCTTC. The chain recombines TRBV5-1 with TRBJ2-1, with 10 positions matching TRBD2. Germline trimming cut 4 bases from V and 7 bases from J; bases unmatched to any gene: 8. This CDR3 contains 15 residues. Germline V gives CDR1 SGHRS, CDR2 YFSETQ.

This clonotype came up many times. V gene TRBV10-3 combines with J gene TRBJ2-7, with 7 bases lining up with TRBD1. The CDR3 runs 14 residues. The V and J ends lost 5 bases and 4 bases, in that order; junction bases with no gene match: 8. The germline gives CDR1 ENHRY, CDR2 SYGVKD. This chain's CDR3 is CAISPDRAAYEQYV. The CDR3 nucleotides are TGTGCCATCAGTCCTGACAGGGCGGCGTACGAGCAGTACGTC.

This clonotype has a handful of counts. The chain has TRBV2 and TRBJ1-6, with D maybe TRBD1 (6 bases). This CDR3 spans 13 amino acids. Germline CDR1 is SNHLY and CDR2 is FYNNEI. Trimming left V 8 bases short and J 9 bases short, with 14 bases between. The CDR3 nucleotides read TGTGCCAGCGTCTCGGAGGGGGGTTCACCCCTCCACTTT. It yields the protein CASVSEGGSPLHF.

Written as DNA, the CDR3 is TGCGCCAGCAGCCAAGATCCGAGCAATCAGCCCCAGCATTTT. This codes for CASSQDPSNQPQHF. The chain recombines TRBV4-3 with TRBJ1-5; D is unclear. In germline, CDR1 is LGHNA, CDR2 YSLEER. This CDR3 contains 14 residues. Trimming took off 0 bases at V and 1 base at J, with 4 bases between the two ends.

This sequence joins TRBV2 and TRBJ2-1, with a possible D match to TRBD1 (5 bases). This CDR3 region has 15 residues. The germline V gene encodes CDR1 SNHLY and CDR2 FYNNEI. The V end was cut by 6 bases, the J end by 2 bases, with 14 bases between. The CDR3 nucleotides are TGTGCCAGCAGGAGCCGGGCAGGGACCTACAATGAGCAGTTCTTC. It specifies CASRSRAGTYNEQFF.

V and J are TRBV9 and TRBJ1-1, with D possibly matching TRBD1 (5 bases). The CDR3 spans 16 residues. Trimming shortened V by 0 bases and J by 5 bases, and 17 bases separated the two germline ends. CDR1 and CDR2 (germline): SGDLS, YYNGEE. The CDR3 loop reads CASSVGIWGSGTEAFF. As DNA, the CDR3 is TGTGCCAGCAGCGTAGGTATTTGGGGGTCGGGAACTGAAGCTTTCTTT.

This clonotype came up once. This chain links TRBV24-1 with TRBJ1-2, with D unclear. Per the germline V gene, CDR1 is KGHDR and CDR2 is SFDVKD. This CDR3 is built from 14 residues. The V end was cut by 3 bases, the J end by 7 bases, with 14 bases between. CDR3 loop: CATSDPARESGYTF. The CDR3 DNA reads TGTGCCACCAGTGATCCCGCGCGGGAAAGTGGCTACACCTTC.